This TCR beta chain came from a study of shared clonotypes between healthy human individuals. Germline V gene data show CDR1 as MDHEN and CDR2 as SYDVKM. Trimming removed 1 base at V and 2 bases at J, with 10 bases between. This CDR3 region has 15 residues. Measured with immunoSEQ multiplex PCR; TCRdb has only the in-frame clones, and not every one. The table records more than 550,000 clones, under 95% of them present only once. Naive CD8 cells lacked CD45RO and underwent positive selection for CCR7, leaving out terminally differentiated effector memory CD45RA+ cells. The chain combines TRBV28 with TRBJ2-3, with D possibly matching TRBD2 (6 bases). The receptor's source is a man aged 30 to 39 in good health. The material sequenced was naive CD8+ T cells sorted from blood. CDR3 loop: CASSLSGTYTDTQYF. The CDR3 nucleotides read TGTGCCAGCAGTTTATCCGGGACTTACACAGATACGCAGTATTTT.